This TCR beta chain was captured by sequencing in a study of shared clonotypes between healthy human individuals. Study overall: With ages of 18 to 49, the donors were two women and a few men. Broader study findings: Genetic and exposure-history diversity was limited by the few donors.

The CDR3 runs to 14 residues. Germline values: CDR1 SEHNR, CDR2 FQNEAQ (reference sequence). V lost 6 bases, J lost 3 bases, and 14 bases lay in between. Deep was the level used in running the assay. Generated by immunoSEQ multiplex PCR, the TCRdb table keeps only in-frame clones and is missing some. The data contain around 940,000 clones, approximately 80% of them singletons. Details on this clone: Antigen: not known.

The sequenced sample consisted of memory CD4+ T cells sorted from blood. Subset given: CD45RA-negative fraction. This sequence originates from a man aged 18 to 30 in good health. The rearrangement links TRBV7-9 to TRBJ1-1, with TRBD1 as a possible D gene (5 bases). The CDR3 spells CASRSQGVDTEAFF. In DNA form, the CDR3 reads TGTGCCAGCAGAAGTCAGGGAGTAGACACTGAAGCTTTCTTT.